The clone carrying this TCR beta chain has at least ten counts. As yet, its antigen is unknown. The CDR3 totals 15 residues. CDR1 MNHEY and CDR2 SVGAGI come from the germline V gene. The germline V and J ends were trimmed by 5 bases and 4 bases, with 16 bases remaining between them. The method for making cDNA was 5'RACE, and it used 10-nucleotide random UMIs. Over 160 million TCR-beta sequences from 15-18 subjects came out of each sequencing run. TCRdb analysed the 5' RACE reads with MiXCR anew, one entry per CDR3 protein. Seen here are 45,000 to 50,000 distinct CDR3 sequences, 4.5% observed once, and the top ten hold 5.5% to 6%. The sample is drawn from a study of neurological immune-mediated disorders. Study overall: The study included about 35 multiple sclerosis patients, about 31 relapsing-remitting and 3 secondary progressive.

General study points: There were no CDR3 amino acid sequences shared by expanded clones across subjects, a result suggesting private repertoires in all groups.

The receptor was isolated from a woman aged 60-70 years with multiple sclerosis. Sequencing was carried out using PBMCs. The V gene is TRBV6-5, the J gene TRBJ2-3, with D tentatively TRBD1 or TRBD2 (5 bases each). The CDR3 DNA reads TGTGCCAGCAGTGAAAGCTGGGGGATTCCAGATACGCAGTATTTT. Protein product: CASSESWGIPDTQYF.